The 32 T cell receptor beta chains given below trace back to one sample, sequenced in a study of T-cell reconstitution after alpha-beta-depleted transplantation in children. Preparation of the TCRbeta library was carried out with unique molecular identifiers. MiXCR, applied by TCRdb to the PCR reads, yields one record per CDR3 protein. The repertoire holds about 540,000 distinct CDR3 sequences, with about 17% as singletons. Sequenced material: PBMCs from the stem cell graft donor, taken from the stem cell graft. The origin of the receptors is a human donor who donated a stem cell graft to a child with acute lymphoblastic leukemia.

This clonotype was seen more than once but under ten times. This rearrangement joins TRBV5-1 to TRBJ2-1; tentatively, D is TRBD1 or TRBD2 (6 bases each). Germline lookup yields CDR1 SGHRS and CDR2 YFSETQ. V was clipped by 4 bases and J by 2 bases, with 16 bases between them. CDR3 length: 16 amino acids. CDR3 nucleotide sequence: TGCGCCAGCAGCGATGGGGGGCGGGCTACCTACAATGAGCAGTTCTTC. This gives the protein CASSDGGRATYNEQFF.

Only a few counts were recorded for this clonotype. V usage is TRBV12-3 or TRBV12-4 and J usage is TRBJ2-3; D uncertain. CDR3 size: 16 residues. V lost 5 bases and J 2 bases, leaving 17 bases between the germline ends. The CDR3 DNA follows: TGTGCCAGCAGTCCAGACCTTCTCCGGGTCACAGATACGCAGTATTTT. This sequence encodes CASSPDLLRVTDTQYF.

The CDR3 region has the DNA TGTGCCAGCGGCCTGGGGCTAGCGGACTACAATGAGCAGTTCTTC. Translating gives CASGLGLADYNEQFF. V gene TRBV7-3 combines with J gene TRBJ2-1, with 7 bases lining up with TRBD2. The CDR3 is made up of 15 amino acids. After removal of 8 bases from V and 3 bases from J, the junction contained 10 bases not matched to a gene. The germline CDR1 and CDR2 sequences are SGHTA and FQGTGA.

V and J are TRBV7-3 and TRBJ2-3, with D hard to call. The CDR3 runs 12 residues. Germline CDR1 and CDR2: SGHTA and FQGTGA. The V gene lost 1 base and the J gene lost 4 bases, with 3 bases spanning the gap. In DNA form, the CDR3 reads TGTGCCAGCAGCTTAATTCCAGATACGCAGTATTTT. Protein: CASSLIPDTQYF.

This clonotype was recorded a few times. The V gene is TRBV5-1, the J gene TRBJ2-1; tentative D call: TRBD1 (6 bases). CDR1 SGHRS and CDR2 YFSETQ come from the germline V gene. The CDR3 covers 15 residues. V gave up 0 bases and J gave up 2 bases, with 9 bases separating them. CDR3 protein: CASSLAWTAYNEQFF. CDR3 bases: TGCGCCAGCAGCTTGGCGTGGACAGCCTACAATGAGCAGTTCTTC.

This chain joins TRBV27 and TRBJ2-7; tentative D call: TRBD2 (6 bases). CDR3 length equals 15 residues. The V end was cut by 5 bases, the J end by 6 bases, with 20 bases between. Germline loops: CDR1 MNHEY, CDR2 SMNVEV (reference sequence). In nucleotides, the CDR3 is TGTGCCAGCAGTCTCCTCGGACGGGGGTCTCTCGAGCAGTACTTC. It encodes CASSLLGRGSLEQYF.

The table lists this clonotype with a few counts. V and J are TRBV6-5 and TRBJ2-5, with D hard to call. Germline CDR1 and CDR2: MNHEY and SVGAGI. With 2 bases removed from V and 8 bases from J, the gap between germline ends came to 6 bases. This CDR3 is 11 amino acids long. CDR3 coding DNA: TGTGCCAGCAGTTACGGGAAAACCCAGTACTTC. Translating gives CASSYGKTQYF.

This sequence joins TRBV5-8 and TRBJ1-1, with 7 positions matching TRBD1. Germline V lookup: CDR1 SGHTS, CDR2 YDEGEE. Trimming at V came to 4 bases and at J to 1 base, leaving 10 bases not matched to a gene. The CDR3 extends over 16 amino acids. This chain's CDR3 is CASSPGQPVPNTEAFF. The CDR3 nucleotides are TGTGCCAGCAGCCCGGGACAGCCAGTCCCGAACACTGAAGCTTTCTTT.

The chain couples TRBV20-1 to TRBJ2-3; D is perhaps TRBD1 (5 bases). This CDR3 contains 13 residues. CDR1 and CDR2 from the germline V gene are DFQATT and SNEGSKA (reference sequence). The CDR3 DNA reads as TGCAGCCCACAGGAAAGTCGGACAGATACGCAGTATTTT. It translates to CSPQESRTDTQYF.

The CDR3 bases are TGCGCCAGCAGCTTGGATGGACTAGCGGTCACAGATACGCAGTATTTT. Translating it yields CASSLDGLAVTDTQYF. The chain links TRBV5-1 to TRBJ2-3; TRBD2 matches at 10 bases. Trimming removed 0 bases from V and 2 bases from J; junction bases left unmatched: 3. CDR3 size: 16 residues. Germline V lookup: CDR1 SGHRS, CDR2 YFSETQ.

This clonotype has just a few counts. V and J are TRBV7-9 and TRBJ1-3; the D gene is possibly TRBD1 (6 bases). The CDR3 consists of 16 residues. The ends were cut back, 0 bases at V and 1 base at J, with 10 bases in the middle. CDR1 and CDR2 from the germline V gene are SEHNR and FQNEAQ (reference sequence). CDR3: CASSLAGGRSGNTIYF. The CDR3 DNA follows: TGTGCCAGCAGCTTAGCAGGGGGACGATCTGGAAACACCATATATTTT.

The chain links TRBV7-8 to TRBJ2-1, with 14 bases aligning to TRBD2. The germline V gene encodes CDR1 SGHVS and CDR2 FQNEAQ. The CDR3 contains 17 residues. With 5 bases clipped from V and 3 bases from J, the junction kept 6 bases outside the gene matches. The CDR3 protein is CASSLPGTSGGYNEQFF. The CDR3 DNA is TGTGCCAGCAGCCTACCCGGGACTAGCGGGGGCTACAATGAGCAGTTCTTC.

In this sample, this clonotype turned up a few times. The gene calls are TRBV6-5 and TRBJ2-1; D unclear. Deletions cut 0 bases from V and 7 bases from J, with 7 bases between. CDR3 length: 13 amino acids. CDR1 and CDR2 from the germline V gene are MNHEY and SVGAGI. CDR3 sequence (DNA): TGTGCCAGCAGTTACTCGATGGAGAATGAGCAGTTCTTC. This translates into CASSYSMENEQFF.

In this sample, this clonotype turned up a few times. The gene calls are TRBV24-1 and TRBJ2-1; D may match TRBD1 or TRBD2 (5 bases each). The V gene's germline CDR1 is KGHDR and CDR2 SFDVKD. The CDR3 runs 17 residues. The V gene lost 3 bases and the J gene lost 5 bases, with 19 bases spanning the gap. CDR3 nucleotide sequence: TGTGCCACCAGTGATCCACTACCAGGGCGGGTAAACAATGAGCAGTTCTTC. Translation: CATSDPLPGRVNNEQFF.

In its sample, this clonotype was seen a few times. The gene calls are TRBV3-1 and TRBJ2-7; D is unclear. CDR3 length: 11 residues. Germline V gene lookup returns CDR1 LGHDT and CDR2 YNNKEL (reference sequence). With 0 bases removed from V and 4 bases from J, the gap between germline ends came to 1 base. The CDR3 region is CASSQEYEQYF. DNA for the CDR3: TGTGCCAGCAGCCAAGAGTACGAGCAGTACTTC.

This clonotype has just a few counts. The rearrangement joins TRBV5-6 to TRBJ2-7; D is undetermined. Per the germline V gene, CDR1 is SGHDT and CDR2 is YYEEEE. Trimming took off 0 bases at V and 3 bases at J, with 7 bases between the two ends. This CDR3 is built from 13 residues. The CDR3 loop reads CASSLDVDYEQYF. As DNA, the CDR3 is TGTGCCAGCAGCTTGGACGTCGACTACGAGCAGTACTTC.

The J gene is TRBJ1-2, the V gene TRBV4-1, with D unresolved. The V gene's germline CDR1 is MGHRA and CDR2 YSYEKL. The V and J ends lost 4 bases and 1 base respectively, with 13 bases between them. This CDR3 comprises 15 residues. The DNA of the CDR3 is TGCGCCAGCAGCCTGTCCCTAGAGCTTAACTATGGCTACACCTTC. Protein: CASSLSLELNYGYTF.

The chain employs TRBV12-3 or TRBV12-4 and TRBJ2-7; 11 nucleotides match TRBD2. The CDR3 sequence is 15 residues long. V lost 6 bases, J lost 6 bases, and 10 bases stayed unmatched. Here the CDR3 DNA reads TGTGCCAGCAGGGTACTAGCGGGAGTAGGAAGCGAGCAGTACTTC. Its protein is CASRVLAGVGSEQYF.

This rearrangement joins TRBV11-2 to TRBJ2-1, with unresolved D. Germline V gene data show CDR1 as SGHAT and CDR2 as FQNNGV. The CDR3 totals 12 residues. V gave up 5 bases and J gave up 10 bases, with 12 bases separating them. CDR3 region: CASSVGPREQFF. The CDR3, as DNA: TGTGCCAGCAGCGTAGGACCGCGCGAGCAGTTCTTC.

The V gene is TRBV25-1, the J gene TRBJ1-2, with D unresolved. The CDR3 runs to 18 residues. Per germline, CDR1 MGHDK and CDR2 SYGVNS. V lost 0 bases to trimming and J lost 0 bases, with 17 bases between them. In nucleotides, the CDR3 is TGTGCCAGCAGTGAATATAGGGCAGGCCTTCTTACTAACTATGGCTACACCTTC. It codes for CASSEYRAGLLTNYGYTF.

The chain's CDR3 is CASSAGLAAAEQYF. CDR3 nucleotide sequence: TGTGCCAGCAGCGCAGGACTAGCGGCCGCCGAGCAGTACTTC. The chain carries TRBV7-9 and TRBJ2-7, with 10 bases identical to TRBD2. Looked up from germline, CDR1 is SEHNR and CDR2 is FQNEAQ (reference sequence). This CDR3 is 14 amino acids long. V shed 5 bases, J shed 6 bases, and the junction held 7 bases outside the gene matches.

For the CDR3, the DNA is TGTGCCAGCAGTCAGACAGGGGACGGTTTCGACGAGCAGTACTTC. Its translation is CASSQTGDGFDEQYF. This sequence joins TRBV9 and TRBJ2-7; 8 nucleotides line up with TRBD1. There are 15 residues in the CDR3. With 5 bases clipped from V and 5 bases from J, the junction kept 12 bases outside the gene matches. Germline V gene sequence: CDR1 SGDLS, CDR2 YYNGEE. The complete variable domain, with remaining parts taken from reference TRBV9 and TRBJ2-7, reads DSGVTQTPKHLITATGQRVTLRCSPRSGDLSVYWYQQSLDQGLQFLIQYYNGEERAKGNILERFSAQQFPDLHSELNLSSLELGDSALYFCASSQTGDGFDEQYFGPGTRLTVT.

The CDR3 nucleotides read TGTGCCAGCAGCCCGGTGGGGCGCTCCTACGAGCAGTACTTC. Amino acids: CASSPVGRSYEQYF. This sequence joins TRBV12-3 or TRBV12-4 and TRBJ2-7; tentative D call: TRBD1 (5 bases). Trimming took off 6 bases at V and 0 bases at J, with 12 bases between the two ends. The CDR3 has 14 residues.

This clonotype has more than one count but fewer than ten. The chain combines TRBV12-3 or TRBV12-4 with TRBJ1-6, with D possibly TRBD1 on 5 matching bases. The CDR3 loop spans 14 amino acids. V lost 8 bases to trimming and J lost 8 bases, with 16 bases between them. CDR3 nucleotides: TGTGCCAGCCGAGGGACTCTAATGGATTCACCCCTCCACTTT. This translates into CASRGTLMDSPLHF.

The chain recombines TRBV5-1 with TRBJ2-3; 8 nucleotides line up with TRBD1. Germline CDR1 SGHRS, CDR2 YFSETQ. This CDR3 has 15 residues. The trim removed 1 base at V and 1 base at J, leaving 2 bases unmatched. CDR3 amino acids: CASSLQDRGTDTQYF. In nucleotides, the CDR3 is TGCGCCAGCAGCTTGCAGGACAGGGGCACAGATACGCAGTATTTT.

This chain joins TRBV7-8 and TRBJ2-7, with 13 bases lining up with TRBD2. Germline values: CDR1 SGHVS, CDR2 FQNEAQ. The V and J ends lost 0 bases and 10 bases, in that order; junction bases with no gene match: 12. There are 17 residues in the CDR3. The CDR3 sequence: CASSLAQGLAGVLSQYF. In nucleotides, the CDR3 is TGTGCCAGCAGCTTAGCGCAAGGACTAGCGGGAGTCCTGTCTCAGTACTTC.

In this sample, this clonotype turned up a few times. V usage is TRBV4-2 and J usage is TRBJ2-6; D is possibly TRBD1 (6 bases). Germline V gene sequence: CDR1 LGHNA, CDR2 YNFKEQ. Trimming cost V 3 bases and J 2 bases, with 11 bases left between them. This CDR3 region has 16 residues. The CDR3 is CASSQEQGAGANVLTF. CDR3 in DNA: TGTGCCAGCAGCCAGGAACAGGGCGCTGGGGCCAACGTCCTGACTTTC.

The chain combines TRBV6-2 or TRBV6-3 with TRBJ1-1; no clear D gene. From germline, CDR1 is MNHEY and CDR2 SVGEGT. The CDR3 is 15 residues long. The V gene lost 4 bases and the J gene lost 0 bases, with 12 bases spanning the gap. CDR3 sequence reads: CASSSMTLLNTEAFF. As DNA, the CDR3 is TGTGCCAGCAGTTCCATGACACTCTTGAACACTGAAGCTTTCTTT.

This clonotype has a handful of counts. V usage is TRBV7-9 and J usage is TRBJ2-7, with 9 bases identical to TRBD1. Losses at the gene ends were 4 bases for V and 4 bases for J; bases not matched to a gene: 8. The CDR3 length is 15 residues. Germline V gene sequence: CDR1 SEHNR, CDR2 FQNEAQ (reference sequence). CDR3 DNA sequence: TGTGCCAGCAGCTCCCAGCAGGACAGGGGATACGAGCAGTACTTC. Amino acid sequence: CASSSQQDRGYEQYF.

V and J are TRBV7-8 and TRBJ2-3, with TRBD2 matching over 13 bases. The germline CDR1 and CDR2 sequences are SGHVS and FQNEAQ. CDR3 length equals 14 residues. Germline trimming cut 5 bases from V and 4 bases from J; bases unmatched to any gene: 0. The CDR3 spells CASSTSGGADTQYF. The CDR3 nucleotides read TGTGCCAGCAGCACTAGCGGGGGGGCAGATACGCAGTATTTT.

This clonotype was seen repeatedly, ten times or more. The chain joins TRBV7-8 to TRBJ2-5; 7 positions agree with TRBD1. The CDR3 runs 14 residues. From germline, CDR1 is SGHVS and CDR2 FQNEAQ. The V gene end was trimmed by 5 bases and the J gene end by 5 bases; junction bases not matched to a gene: 8. The CDR3: CASSDLGGAETQYF. In DNA form, the CDR3 reads TGTGCCAGCAGCGACTTAGGGGGCGCGGAGACCCAGTACTTC.

This clonotype has more than one count but fewer than ten. V usage is TRBV12-3 or TRBV12-4 and J usage is TRBJ2-2, with a weak D call TRBD1 (5 bases). This CDR3 region has 15 residues. Trimming took off 1 base at V and 4 bases at J, with 10 bases between the two ends. The CDR3 nucleotides read TGTGCCAGCAGTTTAGGCGGCCAGGGCACCGGGGAGCTGTTTTTT. Amino acids: CASSLGGQGTGELFF.